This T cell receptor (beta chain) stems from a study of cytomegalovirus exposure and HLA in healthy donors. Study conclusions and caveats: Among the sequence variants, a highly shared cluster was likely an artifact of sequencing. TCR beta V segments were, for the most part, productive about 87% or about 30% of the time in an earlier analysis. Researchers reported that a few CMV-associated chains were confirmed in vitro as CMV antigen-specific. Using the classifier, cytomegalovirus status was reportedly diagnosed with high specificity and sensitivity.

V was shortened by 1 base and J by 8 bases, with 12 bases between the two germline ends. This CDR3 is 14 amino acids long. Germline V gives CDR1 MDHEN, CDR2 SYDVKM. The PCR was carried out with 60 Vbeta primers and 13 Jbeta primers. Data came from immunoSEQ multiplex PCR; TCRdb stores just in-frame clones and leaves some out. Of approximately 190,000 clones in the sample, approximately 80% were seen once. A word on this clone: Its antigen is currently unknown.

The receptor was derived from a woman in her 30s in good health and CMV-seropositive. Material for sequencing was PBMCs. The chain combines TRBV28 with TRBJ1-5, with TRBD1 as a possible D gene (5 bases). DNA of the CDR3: TGTGCCAGCAGTTTATTCGGGGGTTTTGAGCCCCAGCATTTT. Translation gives CASSLFGGFEPQHF.